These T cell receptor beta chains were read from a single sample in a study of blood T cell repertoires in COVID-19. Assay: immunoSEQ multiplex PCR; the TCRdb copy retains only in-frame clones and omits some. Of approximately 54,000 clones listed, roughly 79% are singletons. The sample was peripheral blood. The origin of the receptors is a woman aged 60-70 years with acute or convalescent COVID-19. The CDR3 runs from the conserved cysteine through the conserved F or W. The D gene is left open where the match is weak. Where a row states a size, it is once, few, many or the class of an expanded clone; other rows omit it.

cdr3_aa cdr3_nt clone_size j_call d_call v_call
CAVRLAPNTGELFF TGTGCCGTTCGACTAGCCCCGAACACCGGGGAGCTGTTTTTT NA TRBJ2-2 TRBD2 TRBV3-1/TRBV3-2
CASSGQESSYEQYF TGTGCCAGCAGTGGACAGGAGAGCTCCTACGAGCAGTACTTC NA TRBJ2-7 NA TRBV25-1
CASSLDSLSYGYTF TGTGCCAGCAGCCTGGACAGTTTATCCTATGGCTACACCTTC NA TRBJ1-2 NA TRBV3-1/TRBV3-2
CASSSIANEKLFF TGTGCCAGTAGTAGCATAGCTAATGAAAAACTGTTTTTT NA TRBJ1-4 NA TRBV19
CAWSVSTEAFF TGTGCCTGGAGTGTATCTACTGAAGCTTTCTTT NA TRBJ1-1 NA TRBV30
CASSVSSSYNEQFF TGTGCCAGCAGCGTTAGCAGTTCCTACAATGAGCAGTTCTTC NA TRBJ2-1 NA TRBV7-9
CASSLAENNEQFF TGTGCCAGCTCACTAGCGGAGAACAATGAGCAGTTCTTC NA TRBJ2-1 NA TRBV18
CASSQGQGYEQYF TGTGCCAGCAGCCAAGGACAGGGCTACGAGCAGTACTTC NA TRBJ2-7 TRBD1 TRBV12-3/TRBV12-4
CASSLGQGGPEAFF TGTGCCAGCAGCTTAGGACAGGGGGGGCCTGAAGCTTTCTTT few TRBJ1-1 TRBD1 TRBV13
CASSPGGTSNQPQHF TGCGCCAGCAGCCCAGGGGGTACTAGCAATCAGCCCCAGCATTTT few TRBJ1-5 TRBD1 TRBV4-1
CASRALASARYNEQFF TGTGCCAGCAGAGCACTAGCCTCCGCCCGTTACAATGAGCAGTTCTTC NA TRBJ2-1 NA TRBV2
CASTVLAGGTYNEQFF TGCGCCAGCACAGTCCTAGCGGGAGGGACCTACAATGAGCAGTTCTTC NA TRBJ2-1 TRBD2 TRBV5-1
CASSGTDGYEQYF TGTGCCAGTAGTGGGACTGATGGCTACGAGCAGTACTTC NA TRBJ2-7 NA TRBV19
CASSGGTGNSPLHF TGTGCCAGCAGTGGGGGGACAGGGAATTCACCCCTCCACTTT NA TRBJ1-6 TRBD1 TRBV27
CASMESRGDTQYF TGTGCCAGCATGGAATCTCGAGGGGATACGCAGTATTTT once TRBJ2-3 NA TRBV5-4
CASSKEGDYNQPQHF TGTGCCAGCAGCAAAGAAGGGGATTACAATCAGCCCCAGCATTTT NA TRBJ1-5 NA TRBV5-5
CASSPTGTSGRENTQYF TGTGCCAGCAGCCCCACCGGGACTAGCGGGAGAGAGAATACGCAGTATTTT NA TRBJ2-3 TRBD2 TRBV5-6
CASSEFGTGSTDTQYF TGTGCCAGCAGTGAATTTGGGACAGGGTCAACAGATACGCAGTATTTT NA TRBJ2-3 TRBD1 TRBV25-1
CASGLQGSSYEQYF TGTGCCAGCGGCTTACAGGGGAGCTCCTACGAGCAGTACTTC medium-sized TRBJ2-7 TRBD1 TRBV7-8
CASSPNLASGPYEQYF TGTGCCAGCAGCCCCAATTTAGCTAGCGGGCCCTACGAGCAGTACTTC NA TRBJ2-7 TRBD2 TRBV7-9
CASSFGGGFSSTF TGTGCCAGCAGTTTCGGGGGGGGCTTCTCCTCCACCTTC NA TRBJ1-2 NA TRBV27
CASRTGLSNQPQHF TGTGCCAGCAGAACAGGGCTTAGCAATCAGCCCCAGCATTTT NA TRBJ1-5 NA TRBV27
CATSRDGGVYNSPLHF TGTGCCACCAGCAGAGATGGAGGGGTTTATAATTCACCCCTCCACTTT NA TRBJ1-6 NA TRBV15
CASSLNDRGLVDTEAFF TGTGCCAGCAGCTTGAATGACAGGGGGCTGGTCGATACTGAAGCTTTCTTT NA TRBJ1-1 TRBD1 TRBV5-4
CASSSGSTGGYGYTF TGCGCCAGCAGCTCTGGGTCCACGGGGGGGTATGGCTACACCTTC once TRBJ1-2 NA TRBV5-1
CASIGTSMYEQFF TGTGCCAGTATAGGGACTAGCATGTATGAGCAGTTCTTC NA TRBJ2-1 TRBD2 TRBV19
CASSQELPGAGNSPLHF TGTGCCAGCAGCCAAGAGCTCCCAGGGGCTGGTAATTCACCCCTCCACTTT NA TRBJ1-6 NA TRBV4-2
CASSLGVSSGFHTIYF TGTGCCAGCAGCTTAGGCGTCTCCTCCGGTTTCCACACCATATATTTT NA TRBJ1-3 NA TRBV11-2
CASSLGSGSGGYTF TGTGCCAGCAGCTTAGGGAGTGGTTCTGGAGGCTACACCTTC few TRBJ1-2 NA TRBV7-9
CASSSWTGVLQETQYF TGCGCCAGCAGCTCCTGGACAGGGGTTCTGCAAGAGACCCAGTACTTC NA TRBJ2-5 TRBD1 TRBV5-1
CASSPRITGAEGYTF TGTGCCAGCAGTCCCAGAATTACAGGGGCGGAGGGCTACACCTTC NA TRBJ1-2 TRBD1 TRBV27
CASSFGRDYNEQFF TGTGCCAGCAGTTTCGGCAGGGACTACAATGAGCAGTTCTTC NA TRBJ2-1 NA TRBV27
CASSPRQGAYEQYF TGTGCCAGCAGTCCTCGACAGGGGGCATACGAGCAGTACTTC NA TRBJ2-7 TRBD1 TRBV27
CASSLGGRGQETQYF TGTGCCAGCAGCTTAGGAGGGAGAGGTCAAGAGACCCAGTACTTC NA TRBJ2-5 NA TRBV11-2
CASSPGYFTDTQYF TGTGCCAGCAGCCCAGGTTACTTCACAGATACGCAGTATTTT NA TRBJ2-3 NA TRBV7-2
CATTRASGYNEQFF TGTGCCACCACCCGGGCTAGCGGCTACAATGAGCAGTTCTTC NA TRBJ2-1 TRBD2 TRBV27
CSVEEGPGRVRTDTQYF TGCAGCGTTGAGGAGGGCCCAGGCAGGGTTCGCACAGATACGCAGTATTTT NA TRBJ2-3 NA TRBV29-1
CASSSSGSVGEKLFF TGTGCCAGCAGCTCATCGGGTTCGGTTGGTGAAAAACTGTTTTTT NA TRBJ1-4 NA TRBV7-9
CASSSGGIRAPLHF TGTGCCAGCAGCTCAGGGGGGATAAGGGCACCCCTCCACTTT NA TRBJ1-6 TRBD1 TRBV28
CASSDPGEGNEKLFF TGTGCCAGCAGTGATCCAGGAGAGGGTAATGAAAAACTGTTTTTT NA TRBJ1-4 NA TRBV25-1
CASTPGGTYEQYF TGTGCCAGCACCCCCGGCGGGACCTACGAGCAGTACTTC once TRBJ2-7 NA TRBV6-5
CAWSVYGLAGAGANVLTF TGTGCCTGGAGTGTATATGGACTAGCGGGAGCTGGGGCCAACGTCCTGACTTTC NA TRBJ2-6 TRBD2 TRBV30
CASSPRAAGEETQYF TGTGCCAGCTCACCGAGGGCAGCGGGGGAAGAGACCCAGTACTTC NA TRBJ2-5 TRBD2 TRBV18
CASSLVRGRETQYF TGTGCCAGCAGCTTAGTTAGGGGGCGAGAGACCCAGTACTTC NA TRBJ2-5 TRBD1 TRBV7-2
CASSERGLGQPQHF TGTGCCAGCAGTGAAAGGGGGCTCGGGCAGCCCCAGCATTTT many TRBJ1-5 TRBD1 TRBV6-1
CASSYRRNTEAFF TGTGCCAGTAGTTACAGGAGGAACACTGAAGCTTTCTTT NA TRBJ1-1 NA TRBV19
CSVLGDHNEKLFF TGCAGCGTTTTAGGGGATCATAATGAAAAACTGTTTTTT few TRBJ1-4 NA TRBV29-1
CASSLRENQPQHF TGTGCCAGCAGTTTACGGGAGAATCAGCCCCAGCATTTT few TRBJ1-5 NA TRBV12-3/TRBV12-4
CASSLVGDSYSYEQYF TGTGCCAGCAGCTTGGTCGGGGACAGCTACTCCTACGAGCAGTACTTC NA TRBJ2-7 TRBD1 TRBV11-2
CASSSFGTGYSNQPQHF TGTGCCAGCAGCTCATTCGGGACAGGCTATAGCAATCAGCCCCAGCATTTT NA TRBJ1-5 TRBD1 TRBV6-2/TRBV6-3
CASSLYPGKNTEAFF TGTGCCAGCAGCTTGTACCCGGGGAAGAACACTGAAGCTTTCTTT few TRBJ1-1 NA TRBV11-1
CASSFGQANTEAFF TGCGCCAGCAGCTTTGGTCAGGCTAACACTGAAGCTTTCTTT NA TRBJ1-1 NA TRBV5-1
CASSAGAEQFF TGTGCCAGCAGCGCCGGAGCTGAGCAGTTCTTC NA TRBJ2-1 NA TRBV9
CASSESGTGREKLFF TGTGCCAGCAGTGAATCCGGGACAGGGAGAGAAAAACTGTTTTTT few TRBJ1-4 TRBD1 TRBV2
CASSFAGTGTSEAFF TGTGCCAGCAGCTTTGCCGGGACAGGGACCTCTGAAGCTTTCTTT once TRBJ1-1 TRBD1 TRBV9
CASSVVGAGYNEQFF TGTGCCAGCAGCGTAGTAGGAGCGGGGTACAATGAGCAGTTCTTC NA TRBJ2-1 TRBD2 TRBV9
CASSLGAVFSSPLHF TGTGCCAGCAGTTTGGGAGCGGTTTTCTCTTCACCCCTCCACTTT NA TRBJ1-6 NA TRBV28
CASGLRQGMTDTQYF TGTGCCAGCGGTCTAAGACAGGGGATGACAGATACGCAGTATTTT once TRBJ2-3 TRBD1 TRBV3-1/TRBV3-2
CASSGTPTGELFF TGTGCCAGTAGTGGGACACCGACCGGGGAGCTGTTTTTT NA TRBJ2-2 NA TRBV19